This is a list of T cell receptor beta chains from one sample in a study of OX40 agonist ivuxolimab in advanced cancers. Some clones are missing from TCRdb's copy, which holds only in-frame ones; the method was immunoSEQ multiplex PCR. The profile shows 30,000 to 45,000 clones, 60% to 80% of them singletons. The input for sequencing was CD4+ or CD8+ T cells sorted from blood, taken in a trial of the OX40 agonist ivuxolimab. The receptor set was obtained from an adult with an advanced solid tumor such as melanoma, head and neck, liver or kidney cancer. The CDR3 runs from the conserved cysteine through the conserved F or W. The D gene is left open where the match is weak. The size field is filled for only some rows; it gives once, few, many or a size class.

J gene | D gene | clone size | V gene | CDR3 protein | CDR3 DNA
TRBJ1-6 | - | - | TRBV6-6 | CASSYPIRGSPLHF | TGTGCCAGCAGTTACCCAATCAGGGGTTCACCCCTCCACTTT
TRBJ2-1 | - | - | TRBV6-5 | CASSYLPRSYNEQFF | TGTGCCAGCAGTTACTTACCCAGGTCTTACAATGAGCAGTTCTTC
TRBJ1-1 | - | - | TRBV5-4 | CASSVDVILGSTKAFF | TGTGCCAGCAGCGTCGACGTAATTCTTGGGAGCACTAAAGCTTTCTTT
TRBJ1-1 | - | - | TRBV30 | CAWSRAGRGGNTEAFF | TGTGCCTGGAGTCGGGCGGGCAGGGGAGGGAACACTGAAGCTTTCTTT
TRBJ2-1 | - | - | TRBV11-2 | CASTPLTGWHEQFF | TGTGCCAGCACCCCGCTTACAGGGTGGCATGAGCAGTTCTTC
TRBJ1-6 | TRBD1 | - | TRBV6-5 | CASRGRGQYNSPLHF | TGTGCCAGCAGGGGAAGGGGACAGTATAATTCACCCCTCCACTTT
TRBJ1-1 | - | - | TRBV6-6 | CASCAGHGTEAFF | TGTGCCAGCTGTGCGGGGCACGGCACTGAAGCTTTCTTT
TRBJ1-2 | - | - | TRBV7-3 | CASSPAGTSYGYTF | TGTGCCAGCAGTCCAGCCGGGACATCGTATGGCTACACCTTC
TRBJ2-1 | TRBD1 | - | TRBV6-6 | CASSPNRGRGGGEQFF | TGTGCCAGCAGCCCCAACAGGGGGCGCGGAGGTGGTGAGCAGTTCTTC
TRBJ1-4 | - | - | TRBV30 | CAWTKTMGASGKLFF | TGTGCCTGGACCAAAACTATGGGAGCCTCCGGAAAACTGTTTTTT
TRBJ1-6 | - | - | TRBV2 | CASSEKLGNSPLHF | TGTGCCAGCAGTGAGAAATTAGGGAATTCACCCCTCCACTTT
TRBJ2-5 | - | - | TRBV18 | CASSLKGRETQYF | TGTGCCAGCTCCCTAAAGGGGAGAGAGACCCAGTACTTC
TRBJ2-3 | TRBD2 | - | TRBV6-4 | CASSERLAGKDTQYF | TGTGCCAGCAGCGAAAGACTAGCGGGGAAAGATACGCAGTATTTT
TRBJ1-5 | - | - | TRBV7-2 | CASSLYGDQPQHF | TGTGCCAGCAGCTTATATGGAGATCAGCCCCAGCATTTT
TRBJ1-1 | - | - | TRBV10-3 | CAISESRRDAFF | TGTGCCATCAGTGAGTCGCGGAGGGATGCTTTCTTT
TRBJ2-2 | - | - | TRBV29-1 | CSVRANTGELFF | TGCAGCGTTCGTGCGAACACCGGGGAGCTGTTTTTT
TRBJ2-2 | - | - | TRBV19 | CASTPQGGPGTGELFF | TGTGCCAGTACCCCCCAAGGGGGGCCGGGCACCGGGGAGCTGTTTTTT
TRBJ1-1 | TRBD1 | - | TRBV20-1 | CSATDRVAFF | TGCAGTGCTACAGACAGGGTTGCTTTCTTT
TRBJ2-3 | - | once | TRBV5-1 | CATSETYPTDTQYF | TGCGCCACCAGCGAGACTTACCCCACAGATACGCAGTATTTT
TRBJ1-5 | TRBD1 | many | TRBV6-1 | CASSEQPGQGNQPQHF | TGTGCCAGCAGTGAGCAACCGGGACAGGGGAATCAGCCCCAGCATTTT
TRBJ1-3 | - | - | TRBV19 | CASMQMGGNTIYF | TGTGCCAGTATGCAGATGGGTGGAAACACCATATATTTT
TRBJ1-1 | - | - | TRBV11-2 | CASSLATEAFF | TGTGCCAGCAGCTTGGCTACTGAAGCTTTCTTT
TRBJ1-5 | - | - | TRBV29-1 | CSVEVKRNQPQHF | TGCAGCGTTGAAGTTAAACGGAATCAGCCCCAGCATTTT
TRBJ2-4 | TRBD1 | - | TRBV27 | CASSQGTGKNIQYF | TGTGCCAGCAGTCAGGGGACAGGCAAAAACATTCAGTACTTC
TRBJ2-3 | - | few | TRBV7-9 | CASSLFTDTQYF | TGTGCCAGCAGCTTATTCACAGATACGCAGTATTTT
TRBJ2-7 | - | - | TRBV6-6 | CASSYDRRVYEQYF | TGTGCCAGCAGTTACGACAGGAGAGTCTACGAGCAGTACTTC
TRBJ1-2 | - | few | TRBV6-6 | CASSRPTGPYGYTF | TGTGCCAGCAGTAGACCTACGGGCCCCTATGGCTACACCTTC
TRBJ2-3 | - | once | TRBV29-1 | CSVVWFTSTDTQYF | TGCAGCGTTGTGTGGTTTACTAGCACAGATACGCAGTATTTT
TRBJ2-7 | TRBD1 | few | TRBV2 | CASSGQGAMGNF | TGTGCCAGCAGTGGACAGGGGGCTATGGGTAACTTC
TRBJ2-1 | - | once | TRBV11-3 | CASSLGATSYNEQFF | TGTGCCAGCAGCTTAGGCGCAACCTCATACAATGAGCAGTTCTTC
TRBJ2-2 | - | - | TRBV10-3 | CAIRLDSQRNTGELFF | TGTGCCATCAGACTAGACAGCCAGAGGAACACCGGGGAGCTGTTTTTT
TRBJ2-5 | - | - | TRBV9 | CASSVDKGRETQYF | TGTGCCAGCAGCGTAGATAAGGGCCGGGAGACCCAGTACTTC
TRBJ1-6 | - | - | TRBV19 | CASSSRGNSPLHF | TGTGCCAGTAGTTCCAGGGGAAATTCACCCCTCCACTTT
TRBJ1-5 | - | few | TRBV9 | CASSVSWDQPQHF | TGTGCCAGCAGCGTAAGCTGGGATCAGCCCCAGCATTTT
TRBJ2-7 | - | - | TRBV30 | CAWSITGYEQYF | TGTGCCTGGAGTATCACAGGGTACGAGCAGTACTTC
TRBJ2-5 | TRBD1 | - | TRBV5-1 | CASSLNTGGQETQYF | TGCGCCAGCAGCTTGAATACAGGGGGCCAAGAGACCCAGTACTTC
TRBJ1-2 | - | - | TRBV7-9 | CASSLGSRGYGYTF | TGTGCCAGCAGCTTAGGTTCCAGGGGTTATGGCTACACCTTC
TRBJ2-2 | TRBD1 | - | TRBV6-1 | CASSEYGTGGAGRELFF | TGTGCCAGCAGTGAATACGGGACAGGGGGCGCGGGTCGGGAGCTGTTTTTT
TRBJ1-1 | - | - | TRBV6-4 | CASNPIGTEAFF | TGTGCCAGCAATCCTATAGGCACTGAAGCTTTCTTT
TRBJ2-5 | TRBD1 | - | TRBV7-7 | CASSLLDRGETQYF | TGTGCCAGCAGCTTACTGGACAGGGGGGAGACCCAGTACTTC
TRBJ1-1 | TRBD1 | - | TRBV25-1 | CASRQGQGPMAFF | TGTGCCAGCAGGCAGGGACAGGGGCCAATGGCTTTCTTT
TRBJ1-1 | TRBD1 | once | TRBV18 | CASSPSTGVNTEAFF | TGTGCCAGCTCACCATCGACAGGGGTGAACACTGAAGCTTTCTTT
TRBJ1-3 | - | - | TRBV7-3 | CASSLGFSGNTIYF | TGTGCCAGCAGCTTAGGCTTCTCTGGAAACACCATATATTTT
TRBJ1-1 | - | - | TRBV18 | CASSLSRLTTTEAFF | TGTGCCAGCTCACTCTCTAGGCTCACCACCACTGAAGCTTTCTTT
TRBJ1-6 | - | - | TRBV18 | CASSGQGNGDSPLHF | TGTGCCAGCTCAGGCCAGGGAAATGGGGATTCACCCCTCCACTTT